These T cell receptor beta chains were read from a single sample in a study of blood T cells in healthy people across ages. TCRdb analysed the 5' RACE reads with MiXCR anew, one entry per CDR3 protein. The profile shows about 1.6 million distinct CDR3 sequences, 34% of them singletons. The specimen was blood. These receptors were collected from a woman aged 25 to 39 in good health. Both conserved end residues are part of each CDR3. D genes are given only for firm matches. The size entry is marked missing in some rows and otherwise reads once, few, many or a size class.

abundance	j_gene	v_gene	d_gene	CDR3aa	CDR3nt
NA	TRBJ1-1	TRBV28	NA	CASSFSLVLEAFF	TGTGCCAGCAGTTTCTCGTTGGTTTTAGAAGCTTTCTTT
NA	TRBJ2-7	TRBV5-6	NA	CVSSLQGFRTYEQYF	TGTGTCAGCAGCTTACAGGGTTTCCGCACCTACGAGCAGTACTTC
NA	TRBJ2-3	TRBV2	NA	CASSGGRSTSTDTQYF	TGTGCCAGCAGTGGGGGAAGGTCCACTAGCACAGATACGCAGTATTTT
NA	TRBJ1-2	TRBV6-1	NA	CASRSPRGYTF	TGTGCCAGCAGGTCTCCACGGGGCTACACCTTC
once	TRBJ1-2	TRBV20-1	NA	CSASPGWGYTF	TGCAGTGCTAGCCCAGGGTGGGGCTACACCTTC
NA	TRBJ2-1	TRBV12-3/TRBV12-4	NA	CASSTGSPYNEQFF	TGTGCCAGCAGTACGGGGAGTCCCTACAATGAGCAGTTCTTC
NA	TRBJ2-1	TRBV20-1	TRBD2	CSAGGLANNEQFF	TGCAGTGCTGGGGGACTAGCTAACAATGAGCAGTTCTTC
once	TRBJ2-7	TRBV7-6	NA	CASTRIRSGEQYF	TGTGCCAGCACCCGTATTAGGTCGGGCGAGCAGTACTTC
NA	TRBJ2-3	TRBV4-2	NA	CASSPFAETGNTDTQYF	TGTGCCAGCAGCCCTTTTGCCGAGACTGGGAACACAGATACGCAGTATTTT
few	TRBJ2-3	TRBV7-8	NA	CASSLDTSRSTDTQYF	TGTGCCAGCAGCTTAGATACTAGTCGCAGCACGGATACGCAGTATTTT
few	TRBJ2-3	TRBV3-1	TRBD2	CASSPPPRAGGTDTQYF	TGTGCCAGCAGCCCCCCACCCAGAGCGGGGGGGACAGATACGCAGTATTTT
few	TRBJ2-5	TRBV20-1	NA	CSARDLGADNQETQYF	TGCAGTGCTAGAGATTTGGGGGCCGACAACCAAGAGACCCAGTACTTC
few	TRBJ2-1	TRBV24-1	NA	CATSDSGDGYNEQFF	TGTGCCACCAGTGATTCGGGGGATGGCTACAATGAGCAGTTCTTC
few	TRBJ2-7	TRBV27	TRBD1	CASKWPTGVDSYEQYF	TGTGCCAGCAAATGGCCGACAGGGGTTGACTCCTACGAGCAGTACTTC
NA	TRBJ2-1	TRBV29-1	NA	CSVEYGTSSSYNEQFF	TGCAGCGTTGAATATGGGACTTCGAGCTCCTACAATGAGCAGTTCTTC
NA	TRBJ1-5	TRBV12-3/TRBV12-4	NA	CASSFFEGVQPQHF	TGTGCCAGCAGTTTTTTCGAGGGGGTCCAGCCCCAGCATTTT
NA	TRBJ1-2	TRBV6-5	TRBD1	CASSGTGWTNYGYIF	TGTGCCAGCAGTGGGACAGGTTGGACTAACTATGGCTACATCTTC
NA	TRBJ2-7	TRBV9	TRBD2	CASSVGSAGGYEQYF	TGTGCCAGCAGCGTAGGCTCAGCGGGGGGCTACGAGCAGTACTTC
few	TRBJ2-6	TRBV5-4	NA	CASSLAPIPRGSSGANVLTF	TGTGCCAGCAGCTTGGCCCCTATACCGAGGGGGAGCTCTGGGGCCAACGTCCTGACTTTC
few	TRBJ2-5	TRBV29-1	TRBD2	CSGGGGLEGTQYF	TGCAGCGGCGGGGGAGGACTAGAAGGGACCCAGTACTTC
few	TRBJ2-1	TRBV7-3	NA	CASSLDGGTYNEQFF	TGTGCCAGCAGCTTAGACGGAGGAACCTACAATGAGCAGTTCTTC
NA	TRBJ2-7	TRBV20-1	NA	CSAPRGVRGGYEQYF	TGCAGTGCGCCCAGGGGCGTAAGGGGCGGGTACGAGCAGTACTTC
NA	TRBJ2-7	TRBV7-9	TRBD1	CASSYGQVLGQYF	TGTGCCAGCAGCTACGGACAGGTCCTCGGGCAGTACTTC
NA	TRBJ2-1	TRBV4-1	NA	CASSQPGSWNEQFF	TGCGCCAGCAGCCAACCGGGAAGCTGGAATGAGCAGTTCTTC
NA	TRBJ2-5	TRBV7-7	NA	CASSLGRVDGTQYF	TGTGCCAGCAGCTTGGGCAGGGTAGATGGGACCCAGTACTTC
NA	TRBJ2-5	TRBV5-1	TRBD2	CASSVGLAGGNQETQYF	TGCGCCAGCAGCGTCGGACTAGCGGGAGGGAACCAAGAGACCCAGTACTTC
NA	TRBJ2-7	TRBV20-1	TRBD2	CSAPSGTSYEQYF	TGCAGTGCTCCTTCCGGGACTAGCTACGAGCAGTACTTC
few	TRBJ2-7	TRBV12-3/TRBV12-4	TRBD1	CASSPWSGTGAAYEQYF	TGTGCCAGCAGTCCATGGTCCGGGACAGGGGCCGCCTACGAGCAGTACTTC
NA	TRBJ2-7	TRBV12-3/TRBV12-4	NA	CASRNGRYYVLYF	TGTGCCAGCCGAAACGGGAGATATTACGTGCTGTACTTC
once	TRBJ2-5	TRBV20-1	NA	CSAEGAVIGSNEQYF	TGCAGTGCTGAAGGGGCGGTGATAGGTAGTAATGAGCAGTACTTC
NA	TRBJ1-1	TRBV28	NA	CASSLSGRGDAFF	TGTGCCAGCAGTTTATCGGGCAGGGGAGACGCTTTCTTT
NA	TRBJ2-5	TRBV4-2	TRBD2	CASSQELGREGLWGEQYF	TGTGCCAGCAGCCAAGAGCTAGGCCGGGAGGGCCTGTGGGGTGAGCAGTACTTC
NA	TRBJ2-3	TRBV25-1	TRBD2	CASSEWPAGEEADTQYF	TGTGCCAGCAGTGAATGGCCAGCGGGAGAGGAGGCAGATACGCAGTATTTT
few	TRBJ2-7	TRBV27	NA	CATQDNSAYEQYF	TGTGCCACCCAAGACAATTCCGCCTACGAGCAGTACTTC
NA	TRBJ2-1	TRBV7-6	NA	CASSQGPGYSEQFF	TGTGCCAGCAGCCAGGGACCCGGGTACTCTGAGCAGTTCTTC
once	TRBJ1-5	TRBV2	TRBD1	CASSGDRVSNQPQHF	TGTGCCAGCAGTGGGGACAGAGTCAGCAATCAGCCCCAGCATTTT
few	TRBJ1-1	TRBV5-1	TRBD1	CASSSGQNMNTEAFF	TGCGCCAGCAGCTCGGGACAGAACATGAACACTGAAGCTTTCTTT
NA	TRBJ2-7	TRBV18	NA	CASSPGSAGGEQYF	TGTGCCAGCTCACCAGGGAGCGCTGGGGGCGAGCAGTACTTC
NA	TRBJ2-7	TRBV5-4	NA	CATRGTAYEQYF	TGTGCCACCCGAGGGACGGCCTACGAGCAGTACTTC
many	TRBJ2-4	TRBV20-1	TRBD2	CSASGLVVLAKNIQYF	TGCAGTGCTAGCGGACTAGTAGTCCTAGCCAAAAACATTCAGTACTTC
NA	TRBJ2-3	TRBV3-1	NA	CASSQDLAGSPDTQYF	TGTGCCAGCAGCCAAGATCTGGCGGGGTCCCCAGATACGCAGTATTTT
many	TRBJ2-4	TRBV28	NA	CASSPGGNIQYF	TGTGCCAGCAGTCCCGGGGGAAACATTCAGTACTTC
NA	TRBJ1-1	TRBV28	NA	CASSPDPQEAFF	TGTGCCAGCAGCCCGGACCCTCAAGAGGCTTTCTTT
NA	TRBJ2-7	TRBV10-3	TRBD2	CAISERGSSYEQYF	TGTGCCATCAGTGAGCGCGGGAGCTCCTACGAGCAGTACTTC
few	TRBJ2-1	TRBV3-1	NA	CASSQDGSSHYNEQFF	TGTGCCAGCAGCCAAGATGGCTCCTCCCACTACAATGAGCAGTTCTTC
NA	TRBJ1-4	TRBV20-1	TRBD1	CSAATNRDRTGKLFF	TGCAGTGCTGCTACAAACCGGGACAGGACGGGAAAACTGTTTTTT
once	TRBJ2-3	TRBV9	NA	CASSVGLSTGTQYF	TGTGCCAGCAGCGTGGGGCTGAGCACAGGTACGCAGTATTTT
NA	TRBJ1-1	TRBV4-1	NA	CASSQERRWDTEAFF	TGCGCCAGCAGCCAAGAAAGACGGTGGGACACTGAAGCTTTCTTT
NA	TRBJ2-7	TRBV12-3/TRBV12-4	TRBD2	CASSPTSGTPRREQYF	TGTGCCAGCAGCCCCACTAGCGGGACCCCGAGAAGGGAGCAGTACTTC
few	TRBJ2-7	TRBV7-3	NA	CASSPGGGGRSYEQYF	TGTGCCAGCAGCCCAGGAGGGGGGGGACGCTCCTACGAGCAGTACTTC
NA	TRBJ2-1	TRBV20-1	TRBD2	CSPSGGAGNEQFF	TGCAGTCCTAGCGGGGGGGCAGGAAATGAGCAGTTCTTC
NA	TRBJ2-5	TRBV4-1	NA	CASSPRGGVYQETLYF	TGCGCCAGCAGCCCTCGTGGAGGGGTTTACCAAGAGACCCTGTACTTC
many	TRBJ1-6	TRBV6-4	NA	CASTPNPGNSPLHF	TGTGCCAGCACCCCCAACCCGGGGAATTCACCCCTCCACTTT